The subject of this entry is one TCR beta chain. These data belong to a study of blood T cell repertoires in COVID-19. Methods used by the authors: Estimated nucleated cell counts came from reference gene primer amplification. Repertoires were generated with immunoSEQ multiplex PCR, while TCRdb's copy carries only in-frame clones and drops some. That table gives V, J and clone size, and the DNA gave D and trimming. The table includes about 49,000 clones, about four fifths detected once. CDR3 size: 14 residues. Germline CDR1 is SGHTA and CDR2 is FQGNSA. Trimming pared 0 bases from V and 8 bases from J, leaving 13 bases between.

The origin of this receptor is a man aged 45-60 years with acute or convalescent COVID-19. The sample comprised peripheral blood. V gene TRBV7-2 combines with J gene TRBJ2-5, with no clear D. The CDR3 sequence is CASSLAVLTYTQYF. CDR3 nucleotides: TGTGCCAGCAGCTTAGCTGTGCTGACTTATACCCAGTACTTC. Looking up the rest from reference TRBV7-2 and TRBJ2-5 gives the full variable domain: GAGVSQSPSNKVTEKGKDVELRCDPISGHTALYWYRQSLGQGLEFLIYFQGNSAPDKSGLPSDRFSAERTGGSVSTLTIQRTQQEDSAVYLCASSLAVLTYTQYFGPGTRLLVL.